A selection of T cell receptor beta chains follows, all from one sample in a study of neurological immune-mediated disorders. From the 5' RACE reads, TCRdb called clonotypes with MiXCR, one entry per CDR3 protein. The table lists about 99,000 distinct CDR3 sequences, 11% of them singletons, with approximately 3.4% in the top ten. Source material: PBMCs. Receptors were obtained from a female donor with HTLV-1-associated myelopathy (HAM/TSP). Each CDR3 is given with its conserved first and last residue. A D gene is named only where the DNA matches it firmly. Where a row states a size, it is once, few, many or the class of an expanded clone; other rows omit it.

>-|TRBJ2-5|-|TRBV10-3
CAIRETGQETQYF
TGTGCCATCAGAGAGACAGGCCAAGAGACCCAGTACTTC
>TRBD1|TRBJ2-2|many|TRBV20-1
CSARGQGDTGELFF
TGCAGTGCTAGGGGCCAGGGGGACACCGGGGAGCTGTTTTTT
>-|TRBJ1-6|many|TRBV21-1
CAGGLASSYNSPLHF
TGTGCCGGGGGTCTGGCGAGCTCCTATAATTCACCCCTCCACTTT
>-|TRBJ2-5|many|TRBV4-1
CASSQGRTLETQYF
TGCGCCAGCAGCCAAGGACGGACTCTGGAGACCCAGTACTTC
>-|TRBJ2-3|-|TRBV3-1
CASSEMDTQYF
TGTGCCAGCTCCGAGATGGATACGCAGTATTTT
>-|TRBJ2-7|many|TRBV11-2
CASSLEGDYFYEQYF
TGTGCCAGCAGCTTAGAGGGCGACTACTTTTACGAGCAGTACTTC
>-|TRBJ1-2|-|TRBV5-1
CASSLDGSTGYTF
TGTGCCAGCAGCTTGGATGGGTCAACTGGCTACACCTTC
>-|TRBJ2-3|many|TRBV11-2
CASSSGTFTDTQYF
TGTGCCAGCAGCTCAGGGACTTTCACAGATACGCAGTATTTT
>-|TRBJ1-3|many|TRBV29-1
CSVAEGLGNTIYF
TGCAGCGTTGCGGAGGGATTAGGAAACACCATATATTTT
>-|TRBJ2-3|many|TRBV20-1
CSESSSTDTQYF
TGCAGTGAGAGTTCTAGCACAGATACGCAGTATTTT
>-|TRBJ1-2|many|TRBV7-9
CASGSPSDRLTSGVDYGYTF
TGTGCCAGCGGATCCCCATCGGACAGATTGACTAGTGGAGTCGACTATGGCTACACCTTC
>TRBD1|TRBJ2-1|many|TRBV5-1
CASSQDRFQFF
TGCGCCAGCAGCCAGGACAGGTTCCAGTTCTTC
>TRBD1|TRBJ2-7|many|TRBV28
CASSFGGQGAYEQYF
TGTGCCAGCAGTTTCGGGGGACAGGGGGCGTACGAGCAGTACTTC
>TRBD2|TRBJ2-7|medium-sized|TRBV5-1
CASSLGNSGGASEQYF
TGCGCCAGCAGCTTGGGAAACAGCGGGGGGGCCAGCGAGCAGTACTTC
>-|TRBJ1-2|many|TRBV3-1
CASSPSLGATGYGYTF
TGTGCCAGCAGCCCCTCCCTGGGGGCCACGGGCTATGGCTACACCTTC
>-|TRBJ2-6|-|TRBV5-1
CASSYSQSSGANVPTF
TGCGCCAGCAGCTACAGTCAAAGCTCTGGGGCCAACGTCCCGACTTTC
>-|TRBJ1-1|many|TRBV14
CASSLSGAATEAFF
TGTGCCAGCAGCCTATCGGGGGCGGCCACTGAAGCTTTCTTT
>-|TRBJ2-7|many|TRBV19
CASSIVPGDYEQYF
TGTGCCAGTAGTATAGTTCCAGGAGATTACGAGCAGTACTTC
>-|TRBJ1-2|many|TRBV6-2/TRBV6-3
CASSYSKVEGYGYTF
TGTGCCAGCAGTTACTCGAAGGTCGAGGGCTATGGCTACACCTTC
>TRBD2|TRBJ2-7|-|TRBV3-1
CASSHPGGNYEQYF
TGTGCCAGCAGCCATCCGGGGGGAAACTACGAGCAGTACTTC
>-|TRBJ2-3|many|TRBV6-5
CASSAQSVGTDTQYF
TGTGCCAGCAGCGCCCAGAGCGTGGGCACAGATACGCAGTATTTT
>-|TRBJ2-1|many|TRBV5-5
CASSFGTSYNEQFF
TGTGCCAGCAGCTTCGGGACCTCCTACAATGAGCAGTTCTTC
>TRBD1|TRBJ2-7|many|TRBV2
CASSGTGTYEQYF
TGTGCCAGTAGTGGGACAGGGACCTACGAGCAGTACTTC
>-|TRBJ1-6|many|TRBV5-5
CASSLEAGRASPLHF
TGTGCCAGCAGCTTGGAAGCAGGTCGGGCCTCACCCCTCCACTTT
>-|TRBJ1-5|many|TRBV10-3
CAISSGPDQPQHF
TGTGCCATCAGCTCCGGGCCAGATCAGCCCCAGCATTTT
>TRBD1|TRBJ1-5|medium-sized|TRBV20-1
CSASTQGASNQPQHF
TGCAGTGCTTCGACACAGGGGGCAAGCAATCAGCCCCAGCATTTT
>TRBD2|TRBJ2-7|few|TRBV6-5
CASSSPFTTSGGYEQYF
TGTGCCAGCAGTTCGCCTTTTACGACTAGCGGGGGATACGAGCAGTACTTC
>TRBD2|TRBJ2-7|-|TRBV5-1
CASSPRLAGDNEQYF
TGCGCCAGCAGCCCGAGACTAGCGGGGGACAATGAGCAGTACTTC
>-|TRBJ2-1|many|TRBV5-1
CASSLVYRDGYNEQFF
TGCGCCAGCAGCTTGGTGTATCGGGACGGGTACAATGAGCAGTTCTTC
>TRBD2|TRBJ2-3|-|TRBV12-3/TRBV12-4
CASSRTRGTDTQYF
TGTGCCAGCAGTCGGACTAGAGGCACAGATACGCAGTATTTT
>-|TRBJ1-5|many|TRBV20-1
CSARDWGQGGPQHF
TGCAGTGCTAGAGATTGGGGCCAGGGTGGACCCCAGCATTTT